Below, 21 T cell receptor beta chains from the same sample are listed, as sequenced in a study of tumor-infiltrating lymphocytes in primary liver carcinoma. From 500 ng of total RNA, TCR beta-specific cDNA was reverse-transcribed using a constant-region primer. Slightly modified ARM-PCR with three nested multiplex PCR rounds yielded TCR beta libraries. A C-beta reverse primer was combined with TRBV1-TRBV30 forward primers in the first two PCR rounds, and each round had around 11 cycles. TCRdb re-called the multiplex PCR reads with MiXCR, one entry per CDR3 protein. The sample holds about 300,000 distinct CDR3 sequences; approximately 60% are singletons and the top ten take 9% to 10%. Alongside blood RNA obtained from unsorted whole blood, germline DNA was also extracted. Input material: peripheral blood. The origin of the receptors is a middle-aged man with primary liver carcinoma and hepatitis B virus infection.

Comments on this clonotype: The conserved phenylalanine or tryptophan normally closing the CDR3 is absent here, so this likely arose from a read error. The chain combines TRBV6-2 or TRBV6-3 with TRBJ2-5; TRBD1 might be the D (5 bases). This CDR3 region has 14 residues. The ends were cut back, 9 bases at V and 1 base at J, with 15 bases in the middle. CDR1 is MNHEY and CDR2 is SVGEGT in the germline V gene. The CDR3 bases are TGTGCCAGTACCCACAGGTCAAGCCAAGAGACCCAGTACCTC. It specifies CASTHRSSQETQYL.

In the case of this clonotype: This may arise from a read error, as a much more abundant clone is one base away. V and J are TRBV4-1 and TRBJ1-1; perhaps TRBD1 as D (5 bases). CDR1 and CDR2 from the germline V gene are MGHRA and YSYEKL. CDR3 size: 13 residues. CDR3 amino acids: CVSRVSMNTEAFF. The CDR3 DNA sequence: TGCGTCAGCAGGGTCTCTATGAACACTGAAGCTTTCTTT.

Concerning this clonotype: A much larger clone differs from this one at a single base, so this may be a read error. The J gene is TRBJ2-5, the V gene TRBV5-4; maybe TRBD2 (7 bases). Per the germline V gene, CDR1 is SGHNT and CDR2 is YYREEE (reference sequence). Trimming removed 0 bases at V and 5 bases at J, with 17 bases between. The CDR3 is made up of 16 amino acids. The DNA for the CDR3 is TGTGCCAGCAGCTTGGACCCAGTGGGGAGGGGGGAGACCCAGTACTTC. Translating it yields CASSLDPVGRGETQYF.

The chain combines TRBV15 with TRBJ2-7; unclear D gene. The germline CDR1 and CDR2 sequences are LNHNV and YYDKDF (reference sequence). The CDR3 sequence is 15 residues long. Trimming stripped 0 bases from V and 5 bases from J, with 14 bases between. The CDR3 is CATSRDSTRGHEQYF. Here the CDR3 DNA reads TGTGCCACCAGCAGAGACTCGACGCGAGGCCACGAGCAGTACTTC.

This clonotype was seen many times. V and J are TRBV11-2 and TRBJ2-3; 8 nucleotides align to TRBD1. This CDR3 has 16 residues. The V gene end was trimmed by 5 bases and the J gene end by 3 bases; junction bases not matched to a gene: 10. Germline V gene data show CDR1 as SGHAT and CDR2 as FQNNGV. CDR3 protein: CASSPRRTGLTDTQYF. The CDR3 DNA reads TGTGCCAGCAGCCCCCGGCGGACAGGGTTGACAGATACGCAGTATTTT.

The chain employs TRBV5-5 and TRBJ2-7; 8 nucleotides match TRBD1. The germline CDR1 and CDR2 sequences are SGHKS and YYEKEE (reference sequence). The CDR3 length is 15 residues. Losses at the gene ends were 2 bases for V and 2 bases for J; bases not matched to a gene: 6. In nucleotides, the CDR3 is TGTGCCAGCAGCTTAGCCGGACAGGGACCCTACGAGCAGTACTTC. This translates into CASSLAGQGPYEQYF.

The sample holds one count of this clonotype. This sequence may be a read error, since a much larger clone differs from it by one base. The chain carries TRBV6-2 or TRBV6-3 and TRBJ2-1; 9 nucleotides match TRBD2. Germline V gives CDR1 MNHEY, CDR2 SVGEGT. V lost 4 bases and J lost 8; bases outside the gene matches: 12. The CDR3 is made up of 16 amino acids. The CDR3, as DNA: TGTGCCAGCAGTTTCTATATAGCGGGAGCCGAGGATGAGCAGTTCTTC. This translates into CASSFYIAGAEDEQFF.

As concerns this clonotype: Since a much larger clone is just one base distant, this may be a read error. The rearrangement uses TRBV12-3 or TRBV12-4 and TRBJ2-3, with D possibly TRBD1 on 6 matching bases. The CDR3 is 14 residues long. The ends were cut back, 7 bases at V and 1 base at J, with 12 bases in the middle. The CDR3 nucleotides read TGTGCCAGCAACCACAGGGCCCGCACAGATACGCAGTATTTT. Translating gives CASNHRARTDTQYF.

CDR3 sequence reads: CAISESGFLTDPPVNEQFF. CDR3 DNA sequence: TGTGCCATCAGTGAGTCTGGATTCTTGACTGACCCACCGGTGAATGAGCAGTTCTTC. V gene TRBV10-3 combines with J gene TRBJ2-1, with D hard to call. V lost 0 bases and J lost 7, with 25 bases in between. The germline V gene has CDR1 ENHRY and CDR2 SYGVKD. The CDR3 is made up of 19 amino acids.

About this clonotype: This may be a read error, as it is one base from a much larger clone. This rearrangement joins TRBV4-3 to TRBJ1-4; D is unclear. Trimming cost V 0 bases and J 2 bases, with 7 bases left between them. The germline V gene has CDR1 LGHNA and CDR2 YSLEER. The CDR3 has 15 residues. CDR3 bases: TGCGCCAGCAGCCAAGACGAGGTCACTAATGAAAAACTGTTTTTT. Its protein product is CASSQDEVTNEKLFF.

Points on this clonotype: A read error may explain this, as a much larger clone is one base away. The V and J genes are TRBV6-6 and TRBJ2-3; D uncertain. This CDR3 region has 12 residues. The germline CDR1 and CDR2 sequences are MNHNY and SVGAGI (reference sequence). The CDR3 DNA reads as TGTGCCAGCAGTCCCGGTGGGGATACGGAGTATTTT. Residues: CASSPGGDTEYF.

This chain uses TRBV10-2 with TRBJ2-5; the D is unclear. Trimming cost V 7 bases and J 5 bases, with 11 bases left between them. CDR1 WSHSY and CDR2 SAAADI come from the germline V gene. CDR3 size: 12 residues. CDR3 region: CASNHSQETQYF. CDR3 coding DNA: TGCGCCAGCAATCACAGCCAGGAGACCCAGTACTTC.

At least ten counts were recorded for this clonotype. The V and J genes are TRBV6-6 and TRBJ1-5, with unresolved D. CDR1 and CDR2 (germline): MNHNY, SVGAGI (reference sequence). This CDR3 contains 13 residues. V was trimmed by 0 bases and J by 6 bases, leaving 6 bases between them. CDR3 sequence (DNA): TGTGCCAGCAGTTACTCGATGGTTCAGCCCCAGCATTTT. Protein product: CASSYSMVQPQHF.

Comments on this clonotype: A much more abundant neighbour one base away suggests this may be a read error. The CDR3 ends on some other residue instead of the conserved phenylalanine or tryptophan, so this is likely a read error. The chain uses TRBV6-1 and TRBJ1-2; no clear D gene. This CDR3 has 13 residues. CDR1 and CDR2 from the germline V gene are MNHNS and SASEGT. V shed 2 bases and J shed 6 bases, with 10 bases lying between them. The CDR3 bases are TGTGCCAGCAGTGAACGGGAAGTTAATGGCTACACCATC. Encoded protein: CASSEREVNGYTI.

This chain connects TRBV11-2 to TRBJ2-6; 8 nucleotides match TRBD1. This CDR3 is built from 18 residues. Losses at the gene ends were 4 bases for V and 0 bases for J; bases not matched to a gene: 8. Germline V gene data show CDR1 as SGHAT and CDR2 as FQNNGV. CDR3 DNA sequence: TGTGCCAGCAGCTGGGGGGACAGGATTAGCTCTGGGGCCAACGTCCTGACTTTC. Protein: CASSWGDRISSGANVLTF.

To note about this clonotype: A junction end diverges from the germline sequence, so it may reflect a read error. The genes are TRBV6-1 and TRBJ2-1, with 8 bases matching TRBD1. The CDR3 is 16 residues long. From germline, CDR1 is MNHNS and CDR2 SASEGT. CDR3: CTSSSRPGQVYNEQFF. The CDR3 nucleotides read TGTACCAGCAGTTCCCGACCGGGACAGGTCTACAATGAGCAGTTCTTC.

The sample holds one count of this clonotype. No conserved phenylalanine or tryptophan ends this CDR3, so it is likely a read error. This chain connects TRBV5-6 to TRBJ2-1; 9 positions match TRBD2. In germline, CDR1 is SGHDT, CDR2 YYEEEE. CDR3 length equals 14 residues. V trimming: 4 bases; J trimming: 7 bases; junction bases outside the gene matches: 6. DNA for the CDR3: TGTGCCAGCAGCCCGGGACTAGCTAGAAATGAGCAGTTCTTA. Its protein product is CASSPGLARNEQFL.

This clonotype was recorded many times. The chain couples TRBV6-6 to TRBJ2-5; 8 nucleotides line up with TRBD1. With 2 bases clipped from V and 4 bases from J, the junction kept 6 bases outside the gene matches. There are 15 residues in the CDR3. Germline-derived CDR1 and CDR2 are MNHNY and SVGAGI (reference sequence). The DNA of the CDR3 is TGTGCCAGCAGTTACCAGGGGACAGGAGGAGAGACCCAGTACTTC. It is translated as CASSYQGTGGETQYF.

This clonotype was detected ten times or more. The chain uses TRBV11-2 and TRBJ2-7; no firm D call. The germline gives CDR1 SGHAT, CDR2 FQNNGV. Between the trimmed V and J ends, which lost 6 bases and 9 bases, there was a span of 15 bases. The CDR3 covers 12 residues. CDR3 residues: CASSSNFRGQYF. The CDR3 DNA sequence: TGTGCCAGCAGTTCAAACTTCCGTGGGCAGTACTTC.

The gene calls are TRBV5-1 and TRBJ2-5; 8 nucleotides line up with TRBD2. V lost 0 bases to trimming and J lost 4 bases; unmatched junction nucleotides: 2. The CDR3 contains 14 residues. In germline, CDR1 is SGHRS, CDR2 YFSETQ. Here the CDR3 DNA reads TGCGCCAGCAGCTTGGACGGACTAGCAGAGACCCAGTACTTC. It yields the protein CASSLDGLAETQYF.

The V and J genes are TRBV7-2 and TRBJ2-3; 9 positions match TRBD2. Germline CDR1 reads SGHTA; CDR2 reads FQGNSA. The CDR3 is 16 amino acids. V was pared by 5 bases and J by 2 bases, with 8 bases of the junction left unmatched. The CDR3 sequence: CASSPGGRGPTDTQYF. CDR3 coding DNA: TGTGCCAGCAGCCCCGGCGGGAGGGGACCCACAGATACGCAGTATTTT.